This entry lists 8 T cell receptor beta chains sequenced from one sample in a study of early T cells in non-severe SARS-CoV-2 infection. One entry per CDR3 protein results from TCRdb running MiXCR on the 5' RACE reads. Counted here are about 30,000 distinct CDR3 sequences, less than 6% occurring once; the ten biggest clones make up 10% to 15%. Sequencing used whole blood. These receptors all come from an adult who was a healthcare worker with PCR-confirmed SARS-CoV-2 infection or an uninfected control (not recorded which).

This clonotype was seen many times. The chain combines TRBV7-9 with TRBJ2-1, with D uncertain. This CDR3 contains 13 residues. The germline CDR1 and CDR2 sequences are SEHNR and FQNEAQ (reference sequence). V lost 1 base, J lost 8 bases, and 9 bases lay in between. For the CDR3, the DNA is TGTGCCAGCAGCTTAGGGAGTTGGTATGAGCAGTTCTTC. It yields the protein CASSLGSWYEQFF.

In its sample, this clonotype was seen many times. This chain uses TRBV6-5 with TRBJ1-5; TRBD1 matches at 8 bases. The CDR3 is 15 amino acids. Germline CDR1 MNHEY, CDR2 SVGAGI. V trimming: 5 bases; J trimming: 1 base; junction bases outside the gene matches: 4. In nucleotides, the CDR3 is TGTGCCAGCAGTCCGACAGGGGTGAGCAATCAGCCCCAGCATTTT. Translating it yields CASSPTGVSNQPQHF.

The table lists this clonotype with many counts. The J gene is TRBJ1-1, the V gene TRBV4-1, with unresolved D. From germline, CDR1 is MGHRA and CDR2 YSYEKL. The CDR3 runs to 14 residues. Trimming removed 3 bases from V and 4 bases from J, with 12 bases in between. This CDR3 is CASSHEGGSTEAFF. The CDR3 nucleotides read TGCGCCAGCAGCCATGAGGGAGGGAGCACTGAAGCTTTCTTT.

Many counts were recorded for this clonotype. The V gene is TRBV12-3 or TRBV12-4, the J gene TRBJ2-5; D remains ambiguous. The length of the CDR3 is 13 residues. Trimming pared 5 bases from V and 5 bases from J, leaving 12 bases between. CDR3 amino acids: CASSPYSGETQYF. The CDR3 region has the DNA TGTGCCAGCAGTCCTTACTCTGGTGAGACCCAGTACTTC.

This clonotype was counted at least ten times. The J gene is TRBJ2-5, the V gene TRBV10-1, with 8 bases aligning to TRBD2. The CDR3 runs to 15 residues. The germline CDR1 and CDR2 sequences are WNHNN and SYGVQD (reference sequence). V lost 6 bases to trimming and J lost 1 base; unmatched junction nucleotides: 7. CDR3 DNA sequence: TGCGCCAGCAGCCCGGGACTAGGCGTCCAAGAGACCCAGTACTTC. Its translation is CASSPGLGVQETQYF.

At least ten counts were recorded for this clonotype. CDR3 amino acids: CASSPRDHSYNEQFF. Here the CDR3 DNA reads TGCGCCAGCAGTCCCCGGGACCACTCCTACAATGAGCAGTTCTTC. The gene calls are TRBV10-2 and TRBJ2-1; D may match TRBD1 or TRBD2 (5 bases each). Germline CDR1 and CDR2: WSHSY and SAAADI. Deletions cut 5 bases from V and 0 bases from J, with 11 bases between. This CDR3 comprises 15 residues.

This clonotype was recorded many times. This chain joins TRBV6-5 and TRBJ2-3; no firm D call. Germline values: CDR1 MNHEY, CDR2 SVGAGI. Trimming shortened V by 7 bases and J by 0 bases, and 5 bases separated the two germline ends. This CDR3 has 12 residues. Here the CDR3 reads CASTDSTDTQYF. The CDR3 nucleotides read TGTGCCAGCACCGACAGCACAGATACGCAGTATTTT.

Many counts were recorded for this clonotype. This chain's CDR3 is CASSYSEAGRGKTQYF. The CDR3 DNA reads TGTGCCAGCAGTTACTCGGAAGCGGGGAGGGGGAAGACCCAGTACTTC. The chain joins TRBV6-5 to TRBJ2-5; possibly TRBD2 for D (7 bases). Germline V gene lookup returns CDR1 MNHEY and CDR2 SVGAGI. The CDR3 is 16 amino acids. Trimming took off 0 bases at V and 6 bases at J, with 17 bases between the two ends.